This TCR beta chain was documented in a study of immunodeficiency (dated by TCRdb to between 2018 and 2021). Notes on the research overall: The repertoires were analyzed to search for VDJ recombination defects and oligoclonality.

Findings and caveats that apply to the study as a whole: Severe oligoclonality, judged by top-100 and total clonotype frequencies, was seen in patient CD8+ but not CD4+ T cells. In entropy comparisons, n=3 (open circles) was shown for patients versus healthy controls, and a thymic development effect was only suggested as possible. Patient CD8+ T cells showed restricted TRB V-J pairing and lower productive entropy than control CD8+ T cells.

Before TCR sequencing, CD3+CD8+ T cells were sorted out of fresh PBMCs. The junction shows trimming of 0 bases on V and 3 bases on J, plus 9 bases between the germline ends. From the germline V gene, CDR1 is MGHRA and CDR2 is YSYEKL. The CDR3 numbers 14 residues from cysteine through phenylalanine. Only the CDR3 DNA is retained, 42 bases long and in frame from the first base. After extraction using the QIAamp DNA Blood Mini Kit, genomic DNA was sent off for immunoSEQ repertoire analysis. Multiplex PCR was used to amplify CDR3 regions from a standard amount of genomic DNA template. An Illumina platform was used to sequence the PCR products. In the source study's methods: Sequences were aligned to a reference, with V, D and J gene definitions taken from IMGT. To eliminate PCR and sequencing errors, a nearest-neighbor clustering algorithm combined closely related sequences. V, D and J usage in productive unique and total sequences was analyzed using ImmunoSEQ Analyzer tools and R version 3.6.1. In its TCRdb copy, this immuneACCESS table keeps in-frame sequences only and misses some clones. Where compared with another copy, unresolved V genes explain less than half of these, and the others have no known cause. Clone size and V and J calls were adopted from that table, with D and trimming inferred from the DNA. This sample has 1,100 or so clones in its table, and around nine tenths of those were observed once. The ten largest clones represent approximately 1.5% of the sample.

Details on this clone: No antigen is known for it. No qualities accompany the bases; no much larger clone lies one base away.

The sequencing sample was made of CD8+ T cells from blood. The clonotype originates from a female donor. This sequence uses TRBV4-1 and TRBJ2-7; no D segment can be confidently identified. The CDR3 sequence is CASSQDTEYYEQYF. At the DNA level, the sequence is TGCGCCAGCAGCCAAGATACAGAATACTACGAGCAGTACTTC.